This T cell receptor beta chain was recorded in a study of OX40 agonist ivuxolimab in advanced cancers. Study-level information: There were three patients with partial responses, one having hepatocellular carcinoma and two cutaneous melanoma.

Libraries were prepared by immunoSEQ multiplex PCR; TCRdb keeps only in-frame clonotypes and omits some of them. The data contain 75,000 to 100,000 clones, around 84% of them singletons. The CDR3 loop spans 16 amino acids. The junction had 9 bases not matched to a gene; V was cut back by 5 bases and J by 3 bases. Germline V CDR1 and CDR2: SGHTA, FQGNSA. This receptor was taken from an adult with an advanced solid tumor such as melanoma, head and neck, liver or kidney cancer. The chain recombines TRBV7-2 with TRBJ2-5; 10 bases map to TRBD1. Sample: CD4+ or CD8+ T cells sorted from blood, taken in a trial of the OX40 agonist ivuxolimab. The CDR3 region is CASSPRQGAGEETQYF. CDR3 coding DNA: TGTGCCAGCAGCCCGAGACAGGGGGCGGGAGAAGAGACCCAGTACTTC.